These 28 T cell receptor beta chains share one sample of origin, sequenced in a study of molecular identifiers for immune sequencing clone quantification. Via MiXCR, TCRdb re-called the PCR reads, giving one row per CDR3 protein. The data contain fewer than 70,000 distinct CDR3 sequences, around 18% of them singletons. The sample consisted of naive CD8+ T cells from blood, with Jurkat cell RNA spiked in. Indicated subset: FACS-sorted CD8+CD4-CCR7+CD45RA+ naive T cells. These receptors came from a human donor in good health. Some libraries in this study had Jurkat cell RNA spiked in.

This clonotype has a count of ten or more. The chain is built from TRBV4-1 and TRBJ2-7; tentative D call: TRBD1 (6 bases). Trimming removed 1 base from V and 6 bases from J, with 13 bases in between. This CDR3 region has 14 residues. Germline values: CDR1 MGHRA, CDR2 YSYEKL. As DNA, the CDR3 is TGCGCCAGCAGCCAAGCAATACAGGGCTCCGAGCAGTACTTC. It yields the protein CASSQAIQGSEQYF.

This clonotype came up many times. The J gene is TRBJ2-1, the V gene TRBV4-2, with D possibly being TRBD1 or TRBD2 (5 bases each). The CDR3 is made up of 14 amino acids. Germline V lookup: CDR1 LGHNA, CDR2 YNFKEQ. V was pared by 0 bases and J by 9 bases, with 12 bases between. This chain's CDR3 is CASSQEGPLGEQFF. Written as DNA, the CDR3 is TGTGCCAGCAGCCAAGAGGGACCCTTAGGTGAGCAGTTCTTC.

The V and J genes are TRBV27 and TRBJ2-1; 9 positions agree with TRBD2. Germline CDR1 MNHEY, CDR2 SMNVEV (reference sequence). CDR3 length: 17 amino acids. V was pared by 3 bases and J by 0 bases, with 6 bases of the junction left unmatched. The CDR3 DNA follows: TGTGCCAGCAGTTTGGTTGGCGGGAGGGGCTCCTACAATGAGCAGTTCTTC. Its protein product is CASSLVGGRGSYNEQFF.

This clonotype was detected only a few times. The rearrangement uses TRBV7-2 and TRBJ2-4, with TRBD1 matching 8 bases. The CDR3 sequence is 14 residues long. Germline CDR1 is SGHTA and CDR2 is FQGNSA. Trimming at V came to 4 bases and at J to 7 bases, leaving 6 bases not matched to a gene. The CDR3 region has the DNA TGTGCCAGCAGCTCCCCGACAGGGGTGAACATTCAGTACTTC. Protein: CASSSPTGVNIQYF.

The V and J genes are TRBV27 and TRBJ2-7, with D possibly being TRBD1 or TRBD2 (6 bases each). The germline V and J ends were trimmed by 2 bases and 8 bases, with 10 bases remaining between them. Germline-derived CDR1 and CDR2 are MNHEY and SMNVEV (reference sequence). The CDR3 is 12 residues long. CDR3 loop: CASSLPGAKQYF. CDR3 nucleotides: TGTGCCAGCAGTTTACCGGGGGCCAAGCAGTACTTC.

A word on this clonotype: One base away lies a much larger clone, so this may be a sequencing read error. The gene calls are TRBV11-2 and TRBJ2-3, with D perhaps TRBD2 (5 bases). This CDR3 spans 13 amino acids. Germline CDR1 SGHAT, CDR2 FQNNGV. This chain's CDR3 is CVSSPGLLDTQYF. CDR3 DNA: TGTGTCAGCAGTCCTGGACTTTTAGATACGCAGTATTTT.

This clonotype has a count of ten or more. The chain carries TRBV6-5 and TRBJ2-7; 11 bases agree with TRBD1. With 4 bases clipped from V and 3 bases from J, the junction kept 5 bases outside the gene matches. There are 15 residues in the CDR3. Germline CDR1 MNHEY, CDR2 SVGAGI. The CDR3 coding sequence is TGTGCCAGCAGTTCCGGACAGGGGGCACTCTACGAGCAGTACTTC. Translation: CASSSGQGALYEQYF.

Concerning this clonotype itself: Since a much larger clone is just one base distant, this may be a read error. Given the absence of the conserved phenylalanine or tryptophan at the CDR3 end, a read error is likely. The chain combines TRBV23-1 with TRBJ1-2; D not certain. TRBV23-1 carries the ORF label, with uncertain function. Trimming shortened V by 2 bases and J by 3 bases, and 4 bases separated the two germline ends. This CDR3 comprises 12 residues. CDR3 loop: CASSQNDYGYTL. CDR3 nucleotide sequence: TGCGCCAGCAGTCAAAATGACTATGGCTACACCCTC.

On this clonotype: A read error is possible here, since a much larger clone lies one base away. The CDR3 region is CASSYQGRKDEQYF. CDR3 DNA sequence: TGTGCCAGCAGCTACCAGGGGAGGAAGGACGAGCAGTACTTC. V and J are TRBV3-1 and TRBJ2-7; D tentatively fits TRBD1 or TRBD2 (6 bases each). Trimming stripped 5 bases from V and 5 bases from J, with 16 bases between. Germline V CDR1 and CDR2: LGHDT, YNNKEL (reference sequence). This CDR3 is 14 amino acids long.

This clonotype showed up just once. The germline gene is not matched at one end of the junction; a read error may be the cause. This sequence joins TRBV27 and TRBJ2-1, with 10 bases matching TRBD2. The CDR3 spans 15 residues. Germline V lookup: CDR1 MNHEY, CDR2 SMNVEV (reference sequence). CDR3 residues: CASSLGAGGYNGQFF. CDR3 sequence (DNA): TGTGCCAGCAGTTTAGGAGCGGGAGGGTACAATGGGCAGTTCTTC.

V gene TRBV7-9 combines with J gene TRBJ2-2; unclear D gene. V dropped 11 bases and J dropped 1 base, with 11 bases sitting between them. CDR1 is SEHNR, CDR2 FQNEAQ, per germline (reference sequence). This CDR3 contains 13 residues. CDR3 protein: CALPGQNTGELFF. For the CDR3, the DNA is TGTGCCTTACCCGGGCAGAACACCGGGGAGCTGTTTTTT.

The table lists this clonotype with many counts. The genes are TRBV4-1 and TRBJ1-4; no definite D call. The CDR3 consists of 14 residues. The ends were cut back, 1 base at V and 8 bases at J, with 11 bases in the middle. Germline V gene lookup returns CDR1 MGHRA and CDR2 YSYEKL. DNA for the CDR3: TGCGCCAGCAGCCAAGTCGGGCTACGCGAAAAACTGTTTTTT. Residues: CASSQVGLREKLFF.

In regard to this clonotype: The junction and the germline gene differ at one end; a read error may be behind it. The CDR3 loop reads CASSQTSGGTDTQYF. CDR3 sequence (DNA): TGCGCCAGCAGCCAAACTAGCGGGGGCACGGATACGCAGTATTTT. The V call is TRBV4-1, the J call TRBJ2-3; 11 bases align to TRBD2. The CDR3 is made up of 15 amino acids. From germline, CDR1 is MGHRA and CDR2 YSYEKL.

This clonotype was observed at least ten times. CDR3 in amino acids: CASRLFRGYQPQHF. The CDR3 coding sequence is TGTGCCAGCAGACTCTTCAGGGGATATCAGCCCCAGCATTTT. The gene calls are TRBV6-1 and TRBJ1-5; D might be TRBD1 (6 bases). This CDR3 contains 14 residues. CDR1 and CDR2 from the germline V gene are MNHNS and SASEGT. Trimming pared 6 bases from V and 5 bases from J, leaving 14 bases between.

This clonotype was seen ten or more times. CDR3 region: CASSQESLTDTQYF. CDR3 DNA sequence: TGTGCCAGCAGCCAAGAGTCCCTTACAGATACGCAGTATTTT. V usage is TRBV4-2 and J usage is TRBJ2-3; D unresolved. CDR1 and CDR2 from the germline V gene are LGHNA and YNFKEQ. The CDR3 is 14 amino acids. V was cut by 0 bases and J by 3 bases, with 7 bases left in between.

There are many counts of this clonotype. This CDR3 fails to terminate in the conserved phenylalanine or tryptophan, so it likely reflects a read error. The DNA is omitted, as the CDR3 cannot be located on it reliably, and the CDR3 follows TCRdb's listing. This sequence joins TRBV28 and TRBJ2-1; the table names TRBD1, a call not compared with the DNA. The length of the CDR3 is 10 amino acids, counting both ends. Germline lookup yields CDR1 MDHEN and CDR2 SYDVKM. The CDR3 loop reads CASSFLRRGV.

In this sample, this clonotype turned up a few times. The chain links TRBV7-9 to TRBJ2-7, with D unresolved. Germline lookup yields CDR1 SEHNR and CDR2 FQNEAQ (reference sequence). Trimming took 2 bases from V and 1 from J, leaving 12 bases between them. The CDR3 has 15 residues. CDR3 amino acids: CASSLFAGLSYEQYF. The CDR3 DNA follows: TGTGCCAGCAGCTTATTCGCCGGATTGTCCTACGAGCAGTACTTC.

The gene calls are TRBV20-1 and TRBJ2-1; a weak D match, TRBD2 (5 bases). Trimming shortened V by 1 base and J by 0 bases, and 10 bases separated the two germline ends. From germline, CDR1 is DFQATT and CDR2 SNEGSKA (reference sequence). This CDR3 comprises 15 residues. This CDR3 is CSARASPSSYNEQFF. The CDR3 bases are TGCAGTGCTAGAGCTAGCCCAAGCTCCTACAATGAGCAGTTCTTC.

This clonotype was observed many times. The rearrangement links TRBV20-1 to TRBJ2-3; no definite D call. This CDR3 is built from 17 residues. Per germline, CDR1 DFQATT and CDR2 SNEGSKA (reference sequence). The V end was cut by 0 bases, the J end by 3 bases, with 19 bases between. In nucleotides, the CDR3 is TGCAGTGCTAGAGATGACCGTTATGATCCCCTAACAGATACGCAGTATTTT. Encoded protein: CSARDDRYDPLTDTQYF.

The CDR3 is CASSYPIDHTREQYF. The DNA for the CDR3 is TGTGCCAGCAGCTATCCCATCGACCATACTAGGGAGCAGTACTTC. The chain links TRBV12-3 or TRBV12-4 to TRBJ2-7; maybe TRBD2 (5 bases). The CDR3 is 15 residues long. The germline V and J ends were trimmed by 6 bases and 7 bases, with 22 bases remaining between them.

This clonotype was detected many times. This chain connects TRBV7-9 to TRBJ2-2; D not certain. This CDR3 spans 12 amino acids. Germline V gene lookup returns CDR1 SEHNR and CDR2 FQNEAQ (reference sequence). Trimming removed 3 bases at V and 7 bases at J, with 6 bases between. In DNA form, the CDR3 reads TGTGCCAGCAGCTTGTTTAACGGGGAGCTGTTTTTT. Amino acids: CASSLFNGELFF.

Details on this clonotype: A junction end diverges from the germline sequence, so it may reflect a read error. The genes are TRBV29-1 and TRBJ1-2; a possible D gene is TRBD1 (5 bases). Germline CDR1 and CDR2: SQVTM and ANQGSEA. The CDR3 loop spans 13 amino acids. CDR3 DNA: TGCAGCGTTGTCGCGGACAATCACTATGGCCACACCTTC. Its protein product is CSVVADNHYGHTF.

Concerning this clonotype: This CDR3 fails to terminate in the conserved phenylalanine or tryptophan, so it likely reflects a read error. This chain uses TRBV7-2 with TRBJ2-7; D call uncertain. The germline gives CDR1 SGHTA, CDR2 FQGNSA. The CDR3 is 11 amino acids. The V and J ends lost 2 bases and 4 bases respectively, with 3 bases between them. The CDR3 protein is CASSLLYEQYS. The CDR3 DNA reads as TGTGCCAGCAGCTTATTATACGAGCAGTACTCC.

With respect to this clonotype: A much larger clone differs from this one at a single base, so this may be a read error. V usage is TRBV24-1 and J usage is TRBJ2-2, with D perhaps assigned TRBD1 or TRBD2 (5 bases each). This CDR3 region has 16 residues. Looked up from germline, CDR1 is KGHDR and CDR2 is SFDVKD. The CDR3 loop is CATSGEVGQLTGVLFF. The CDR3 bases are TGTGCCACCAGTGGGGAAGTAGGACAACTAACCGGGGTGCTGTTTTTT.

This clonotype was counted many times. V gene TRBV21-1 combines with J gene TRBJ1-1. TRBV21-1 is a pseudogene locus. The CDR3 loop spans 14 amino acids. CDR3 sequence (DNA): TGTGCCAGCAGCAAAGGCGGCAGGGACACTGAAGCTTTCTTT. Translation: CASSKGGRDTEAFF.

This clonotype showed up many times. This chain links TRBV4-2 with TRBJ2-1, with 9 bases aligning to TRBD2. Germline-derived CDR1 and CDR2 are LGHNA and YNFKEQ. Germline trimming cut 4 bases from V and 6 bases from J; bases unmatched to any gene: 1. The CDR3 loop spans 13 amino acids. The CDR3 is CASSRLAVNEQFF. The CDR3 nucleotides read TGTGCCAGCAGCCGACTAGCGGTCAATGAGCAGTTCTTC.

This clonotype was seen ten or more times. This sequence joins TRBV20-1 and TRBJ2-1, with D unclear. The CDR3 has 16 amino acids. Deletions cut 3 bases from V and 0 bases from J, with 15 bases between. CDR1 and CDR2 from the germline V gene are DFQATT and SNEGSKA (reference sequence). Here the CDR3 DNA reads TGCAGTGCTAGGGTCCTCCTGGCTAGCTCCTACAATGAGCAGTTCTTC. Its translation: CSARVLLASSYNEQFF.

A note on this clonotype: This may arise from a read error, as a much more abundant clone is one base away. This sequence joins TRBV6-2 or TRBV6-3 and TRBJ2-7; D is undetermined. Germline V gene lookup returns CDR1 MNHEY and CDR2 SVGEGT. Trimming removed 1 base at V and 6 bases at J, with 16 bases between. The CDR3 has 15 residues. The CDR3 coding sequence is TGTGCCAGCAGTTACTTACAGCCCAACTACTGCGAGCAGTACTTC. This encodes CASSYLQPNYCEQYF.